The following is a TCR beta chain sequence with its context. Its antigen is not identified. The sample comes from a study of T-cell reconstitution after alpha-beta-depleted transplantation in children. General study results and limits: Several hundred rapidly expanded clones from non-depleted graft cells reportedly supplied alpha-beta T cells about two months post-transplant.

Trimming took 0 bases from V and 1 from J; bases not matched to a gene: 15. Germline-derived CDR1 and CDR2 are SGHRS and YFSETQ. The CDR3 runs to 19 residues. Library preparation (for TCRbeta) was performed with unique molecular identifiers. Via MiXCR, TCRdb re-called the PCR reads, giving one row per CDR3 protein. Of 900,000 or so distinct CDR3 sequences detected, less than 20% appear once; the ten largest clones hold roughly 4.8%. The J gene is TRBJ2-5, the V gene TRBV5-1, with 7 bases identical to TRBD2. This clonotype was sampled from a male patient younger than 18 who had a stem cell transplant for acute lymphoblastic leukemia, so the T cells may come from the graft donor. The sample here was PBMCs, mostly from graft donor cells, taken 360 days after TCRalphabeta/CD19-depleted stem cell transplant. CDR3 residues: CASSLADLARGGLQETQYF. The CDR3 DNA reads TGCGCCAGCAGCTTGGCCGACTTGGCCCGGGGAGGGCTCCAAGAGACCCAGTACTTC.